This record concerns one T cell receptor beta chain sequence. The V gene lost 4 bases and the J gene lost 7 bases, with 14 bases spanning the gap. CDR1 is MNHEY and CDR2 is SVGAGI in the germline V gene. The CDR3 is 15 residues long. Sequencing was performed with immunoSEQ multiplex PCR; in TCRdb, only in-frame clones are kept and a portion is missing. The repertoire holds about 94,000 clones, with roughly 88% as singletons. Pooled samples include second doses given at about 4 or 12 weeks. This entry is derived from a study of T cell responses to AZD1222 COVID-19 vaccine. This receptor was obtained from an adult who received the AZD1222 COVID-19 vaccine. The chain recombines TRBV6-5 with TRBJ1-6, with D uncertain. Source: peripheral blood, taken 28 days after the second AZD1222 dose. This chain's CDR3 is CASSFTAVGNSPLHF. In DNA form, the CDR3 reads TGTGCCAGCAGTTTTACCGCCGTTGGGAATTCACCCCTCCACTTT.